A selection of T cell receptor beta chains follows, all from one sample in a study of T cells in Graves' hyperthyroidism and ophthalmopathy. TCRdb itself ran the multiplex PCR reads through MiXCR, one entry per CDR3 protein. This table has fewer than 750,000 distinct CDR3 sequences, about 15% appearing once. The sequenced material came from blood. These receptors were obtained from a woman in her forties or fifties with Graves' ophthalmopathy. The CDR3 runs from the conserved cysteine through the conserved F or W. Fields, in order: clone size, D gene, V gene, J gene, CDR3 DNA, CDR3 protein. D genes are given only for firm matches. The size of a clone is reported for some rows only, either as once, few or many, or as a class for expanded clones.

abundance: few; d_gene: .; v_gene: TRBV14; j_gene: TRBJ2-1; CDR3nt: TGTGCCAGCAGCCGTTCGCGGGTTACGATGAATGAGCAGTTCTTC; CDR3aa: CASSRSRVTMNEQFF
abundance: few; d_gene: .; v_gene: TRBV5-6; j_gene: TRBJ1-2; CDR3nt: TGTGCCAGCAGCGTCCCGGGACGGTCTAACTATGGCTACACCTTC; CDR3aa: CASSVPGRSNYGYTF
abundance: many; d_gene: TRBD1; v_gene: TRBV12-3/TRBV12-4; j_gene: TRBJ1-1; CDR3nt: TGTGCCAGCAGTTCTCTTGCTGATGTGGGGTTCGACAGGGATCTGAGCACTGAAGCTTTCTTT; CDR3aa: CASSSLADVGFDRDLSTEAFF
abundance: many; d_gene: .; v_gene: TRBV7-9; j_gene: TRBJ1-5; CDR3nt: TGTGCCAGCAGCTTAGCGGGGGGCGTTAATCAGCCCCAGCATTTT; CDR3aa: CASSLAGGVNQPQHF
abundance: many; d_gene: .; v_gene: TRBV27; j_gene: TRBJ2-5; CDR3nt: TGTGCCAGCAGTCACCCACGCAAGGGAGAGACCCAGTACTTC; CDR3aa: CASSHPRKGETQYF
abundance: many; d_gene: .; v_gene: TRBV5-1; j_gene: TRBJ2-7; CDR3nt: TGCGCCAGCACTCCTACTATGGGGACTCTCTACGAGCAGTACTTC; CDR3aa: CASTPTMGTLYEQYF
abundance: many; d_gene: .; v_gene: TRBV3-1; j_gene: TRBJ1-2; CDR3nt: TGTGCCAGCAGCCAAGATTGGGACACCCTTGGCTACACCTTC; CDR3aa: CASSQDWDTLGYTF
abundance: .; d_gene: .; v_gene: TRBV6-2/TRBV6-3; j_gene: TRBJ2-2; CDR3nt: TGTGCCAGCAGTTACTCTCGCAGGCCGGACACCGGGGAGCTGTTTTTT; CDR3aa: CASSYSRRPDTGELFF
abundance: once; d_gene: .; v_gene: TRBV7-9; j_gene: TRBJ1-2; CDR3nt: TGTGCCAGCAGCTTAGTGTTTGGGGGTGGCGGCTACACCTTC; CDR3aa: CASSLVFGGGGYTF
abundance: .; d_gene: .; v_gene: TRBV5-6; j_gene: TRBJ2-7; CDR3nt: TGTGCCAGCAGCTTTCGACAGGCCCCCTACGAGCAGTACTTC; CDR3aa: CASSFRQAPYEQYF
abundance: .; d_gene: .; v_gene: TRBV7-9; j_gene: TRBJ2-6; CDR3nt: TGTGCCAGCAGCTTGGAACAGGGTTGGTCTGGGGCCAACGTCCTGACTTTC; CDR3aa: CASSLEQGWSGANVLTF
abundance: .; d_gene: .; v_gene: TRBV7-9; j_gene: TRBJ2-1; CDR3nt: TGTGCCAGCAGCCCAACACGAGCGCAGTTCTTC; CDR3aa: CASSPTRAQFF
abundance: .; d_gene: TRBD1; v_gene: TRBV20-1; j_gene: TRBJ1-2; CDR3nt: TGCAGCGTCATCGAGGGGGCGGAGGGCTACACCTTC; CDR3aa: CSVIEGAEGYTF
abundance: few; d_gene: TRBD2; v_gene: TRBV5-1; j_gene: TRBJ2-7; CDR3nt: TGCGCCAGCAGCGGTTCTAGCGGGGAAAACTACGAGCAGTACTTC; CDR3aa: CASSGSSGENYEQYF
abundance: many; d_gene: TRBD2; v_gene: TRBV7-9; j_gene: TRBJ2-1; CDR3nt: TGTGCCAGCTCAGCGGGAGTTCGGAATGAGCAGTTCTTC; CDR3aa: CASSAGVRNEQFF
abundance: .; d_gene: TRBD2; v_gene: TRBV27; j_gene: TRBJ2-1; CDR3nt: TGTGCCAGCACGGCGGGAGCGAACGAGCAGTTCTTC; CDR3aa: CASTAGANEQFF
abundance: many; d_gene: .; v_gene: TRBV7-3; j_gene: TRBJ2-2; CDR3nt: TGTGCCAGCAGCTTGGGAAGGGCTGACACCGGGGAGCTGTTTTTT; CDR3aa: CASSLGRADTGELFF
abundance: .; d_gene: .; v_gene: TRBV6-2/TRBV6-3; j_gene: TRBJ2-2; CDR3nt: TGTGCCAGCAGTTATCCCAGGACAGGATCCAACACCGGGGGGCTGTTTTTT; CDR3aa: CASSYPRTGSNTGGLFF
abundance: few; d_gene: TRBD2; v_gene: TRBV18; j_gene: TRBJ2-1; CDR3nt: TGTGCCAGCTCACCACCGCGGGGACTAGCGGGAGTGGCCACCTACAATGAGCAGTTCTTC; CDR3aa: CASSPPRGLAGVATYNEQFF
abundance: .; d_gene: .; v_gene: TRBV9; j_gene: TRBJ2-5; CDR3nt: TGTGCCAGCAGCGTAGGGGGCAGGGCTAAAGAGACCCAGTACTTC; CDR3aa: CASSVGGRAKETQYF
abundance: many; d_gene: .; v_gene: TRBV24-1; j_gene: TRBJ2-5; CDR3nt: TGTGCCACCAGTGAGGCGGGACAGAGGAAAGAGACCCAGTACTTC; CDR3aa: CATSEAGQRKETQYF
abundance: many; d_gene: .; v_gene: TRBV7-8; j_gene: TRBJ2-1; CDR3nt: TGTGCCAGCAGCTTAGATCCTGTCGGTGAGCAGTTCTTC; CDR3aa: CASSLDPVGEQFF
abundance: few; d_gene: TRBD2; v_gene: TRBV6-1; j_gene: TRBJ2-1; CDR3nt: TGTGCCACCAACTTTGGCGGGAGTTACAATGAGCAGTTCTTC; CDR3aa: CATNFGGSYNEQFF
abundance: .; d_gene: TRBD2; v_gene: TRBV27; j_gene: TRBJ2-7; CDR3nt: TGTGCCAGCAGTAATAGCGGGTTCTCCTACGAGCAGTACTTC; CDR3aa: CASSNSGFSYEQYF
abundance: .; d_gene: TRBD1; v_gene: TRBV29-1; j_gene: TRBJ2-7; CDR3nt: TGCAGCGGTGGACAGGGTATTTACGAGCAGTACTTC; CDR3aa: CSGGQGIYEQYF
abundance: many; d_gene: TRBD1; v_gene: TRBV12-5; j_gene: TRBJ1-4; CDR3nt: TGTGCTAGTGGTTTGGGACAGGGCAATGAAAAACTGTTTTTT; CDR3aa: CASGLGQGNEKLFF
abundance: few; d_gene: .; v_gene: TRBV5-1; j_gene: TRBJ1-6; CDR3nt: TGCGCCAGCAGCTTGGTTGGAGTATCGGCCCTCCACTTT; CDR3aa: CASSLVGVSALHF
abundance: few; d_gene: .; v_gene: TRBV3-1; j_gene: TRBJ2-7; CDR3nt: TGTGCCAGCAGCCAAGACCCCGCCACTAGCTACGAGCAGTACTTC; CDR3aa: CASSQDPATSYEQYF
abundance: few; d_gene: .; v_gene: TRBV19; j_gene: TRBJ1-4; CDR3nt: TGTGCCAGTAGTATTACCTGGACGGGGGTACGTGAAAAACTGTTTTTT; CDR3aa: CASSITWTGVREKLFF
abundance: few; d_gene: .; v_gene: TRBV2; j_gene: TRBJ2-4; CDR3nt: TGTGCCAGCAGTGTAGGTCAGGACATTCAGTACTTC; CDR3aa: CASSVGQDIQYF
abundance: many; d_gene: TRBD1; v_gene: TRBV7-3; j_gene: TRBJ1-6; CDR3nt: TGTGCCAGCAGCCCCCGGGACAGGGAAAATTCACCCCTCCACTTT; CDR3aa: CASSPRDRENSPLHF
abundance: .; d_gene: .; v_gene: TRBV15; j_gene: TRBJ2-7; CDR3nt: TGTGCCACCAGCAGAGAACAAGCAGGCGAGCAGTACTTC; CDR3aa: CATSREQAGEQYF
abundance: many; d_gene: TRBD2; v_gene: TRBV24-1; j_gene: TRBJ2-1; CDR3nt: TGTGCCACCAGTGACCCAGGACTAGCGGGAGTCGACAATGAGCAGTTCTTC; CDR3aa: CATSDPGLAGVDNEQFF